This TCR beta chain was retrieved from a study of blood T cell repertoires in COVID-19. In the study overall: Sources were T cells, B-cell-depleted T cells, or PBMCs; the material itself was cDNA or gDNA.

CDR1 SGHRS and CDR2 YFSETQ come from the germline V gene. The CDR3 is made up of 16 amino acids. After removal of 0 bases from V and 2 bases from J, the junction contained 3 bases not matched to a gene. Per the original data handling: Reference gene primer amplification yielded estimated nucleated cell counts. Generated by immunoSEQ multiplex PCR, the TCRdb table keeps only in-frame clones and is missing some. V, J and clone size are those of that table, while D and trimming were read from the DNA. The sample consists of approximately 32,000 clones, around nine tenths of them appearing once. The chain has TRBV5-1 and TRBJ2-2; 8 bases agree with TRBD1. Source material: peripheral blood. This sequence originates from a human donor in a cohort sampled during active COVID-19. The CDR3 region has the DNA TGCGCCAGCAGCTTGGATGGGACAGGAAACACCGGGGAGCTGTTTTTT. Translation: CASSLDGTGNTGELFF.